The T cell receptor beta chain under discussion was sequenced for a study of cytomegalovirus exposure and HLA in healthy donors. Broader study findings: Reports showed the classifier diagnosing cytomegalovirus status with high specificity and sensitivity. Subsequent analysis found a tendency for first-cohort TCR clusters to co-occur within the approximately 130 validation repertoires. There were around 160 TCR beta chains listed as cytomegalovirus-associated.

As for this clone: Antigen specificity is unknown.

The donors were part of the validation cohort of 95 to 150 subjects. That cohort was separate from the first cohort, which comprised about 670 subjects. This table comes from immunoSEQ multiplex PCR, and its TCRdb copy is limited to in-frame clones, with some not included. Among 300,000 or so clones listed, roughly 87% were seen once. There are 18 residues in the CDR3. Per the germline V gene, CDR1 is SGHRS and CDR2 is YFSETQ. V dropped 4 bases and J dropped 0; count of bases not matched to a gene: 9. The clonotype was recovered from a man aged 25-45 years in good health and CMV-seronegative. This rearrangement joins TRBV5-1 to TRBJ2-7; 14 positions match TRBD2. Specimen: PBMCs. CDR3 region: CASSPGLAGGTISYEQYF. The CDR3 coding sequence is TGCGCCAGCAGCCCTGGACTAGCGGGGGGCACGATCTCCTACGAGCAGTACTTC.